One and the same sample provided the 3 T cell receptor beta chains below, sequenced in a study of shared clonotypes between healthy human individuals. This table comes from immunoSEQ multiplex PCR, and its TCRdb copy is limited to in-frame clones, with some not included. The table records about 1,500,000 clones, approximately 96% of them present only once. The material sequenced was naive CD4+ T cells sorted from blood. Indicated subset: CD45RA+ positively selected. These receptors were collected from a young man in good health.

This chain links TRBV19 with TRBJ2-1; a possible D gene is TRBD2 (5 bases). Germline CDR1 LNHDA, CDR2 SQIVND (reference sequence). The CDR3 has 14 residues. Between the trimmed V and J ends, which lost 3 bases and 4 bases, there was a span of 10 bases. The CDR3 reads CASSIEAAYNEQFF. CDR3 DNA: TGTGCCAGTAGTATTGAAGCGGCTTACAATGAGCAGTTCTTC.

This chain uses TRBV29-1 with TRBJ1-2; D unresolved. Between the trimmed V and J ends, which lost 5 bases and 4 bases, there was a span of 14 bases. Germline CDR1 and CDR2: SQVTM and ANQGSEA. The CDR3 totals 13 residues. The CDR3 nucleotides read TGCAGCGTTTCGGGAACAGTACTCTATGGCTACACCTTC. Its protein product is CSVSGTVLYGYTF.

CDR3 sequence reads: CASSLKGADYEQYF. In DNA form, the CDR3 reads TGCGCCAGCAGCTTGAAGGGGGCTGACTACGAGCAGTACTTC. The gene calls are TRBV5-1 and TRBJ2-7; TRBD1 agrees at 7 bases. The V and J ends lost 1 base and 3 bases, in that order; junction bases with no gene match: 4. Per germline, CDR1 SGHRS and CDR2 YFSETQ. The CDR3 extends over 14 amino acids.